The text below deals with one T cell receptor (beta chain). This entry belongs to a study of OX40 agonist ivuxolimab in advanced cancers. This CDR3 is built from 15 residues. CDR1 MDHEN and CDR2 SYDVKM come from the germline V gene. The data were produced by immunoSEQ multiplex PCR, yet TCRdb's version contains in-frame clones alone and is incomplete. The sample has about 96,000 clones, about 90% seen once. The TCR sequence derives from an adult with an advanced solid tumor such as melanoma, head and neck, liver or kidney cancer. V gene TRBV28 combines with J gene TRBJ2-5; 9 bases line up with TRBD2. The end of the DNA aligns better with TRBJ2-7, so the J call may be wrong. The sample in question was CD4+ or CD8+ T cells sorted from blood, obtained in a trial of the OX40 agonist ivuxolimab. The CDR3, as DNA: TGTGCCAGCAGTTCCCAAGCGGGAGGTACGAGCGAGCAGTACTTC. It translates to CASSSQAGGTSEQYF.